This paragraph covers one T cell receptor beta chain sequence. This record belongs to a study of blood T cell repertoires in COVID-19. Study in general: The United States, Italy and Spain were the sources of the acute and convalescent COVID-19 samples.

With 0 bases clipped from V and 4 bases from J, the junction kept 6 bases outside the gene matches. CDR3 length equals 16 residues. Germline CDR1 and CDR2: MNHEY and SVGEGT. Authors' data handling: Estimated nucleated cell counts came from reference gene primer amplification. Using immunoSEQ multiplex PCR, the repertoire was profiled, and TCRdb retains in-frame clones only, with some absent. The V and J calls and clone size are taken from that table; D and trimming were inferred from the DNA. The table has approximately 150,000 clones, about 87% seen once. Sequenced: peripheral blood. This TCR was recovered from a woman aged 45-65 years with active or convalescent COVID-19. The V call is TRBV6-2 or TRBV6-3, the J call TRBJ2-1, with 7 bases identical to TRBD2. This chain's CDR3 is CASSYSRSGAYNEQFF. The CDR3, as DNA: TGTGCCAGCAGTTACTCGAGAAGCGGGGCGTACAATGAGCAGTTCTTC.